This T cell receptor beta chain was identified during a study of blood T cell repertoires in COVID-19. Cohorts were assigned according to the clinical history that participants reported. The data were produced by immunoSEQ multiplex PCR, yet TCRdb's version contains in-frame clones alone and is incomplete. Of approximately 210,000 clones in the sample, about 85% are singletons; the top ten hold 2% to 2.5%. Material for sequencing was PBMCs or T cells enriched from blood (not recorded which). The source of this sequence is a woman in her twenties or thirties who had recovered from COVID-19.

The CDR3 sequence: CASSLQGGEKLFF. The CDR3 DNA follows: TGTGCCAGCAGCTTGCAGGGTGGGGAAAAACTGTTTTTT. This chain joins TRBV6-5 and TRBJ1-4; TRBD1 is a possible D gene (5 bases). The CDR3 sequence is 13 residues long. Trimming pared 6 bases from V and 8 bases from J, leaving 13 bases between. The germline V gene encodes CDR1 MNHEY and CDR2 SVGAGI.